The T cell receptor (beta chain) under discussion was sequenced for a study of vaccination effects on CD4 cells after COVID-19. Within the ViraFEST assay, antigen-specific CD4+ T cells underwent expansion with viral peptide pools prior to sequencing. CD4+ T cells were isolated after roughly nine days of culture. Nobody among the vaccine recipients had prior SARS-CoV-2 infection (nucleocapsid antibodies were negative). Approximately 2 million PBMC were seeded per well and grown in the presence of roughly 11 IU/ml IL-2 and about 10 ug/ml peptides. Points on this clone: Its antigen is not known.

The assay was immunoSEQ multiplex PCR, and TCRdb's table has in-frame clones only and misses some. Altogether some 52,000 clones are present, roughly three quarters being singletons, with the ten largest covering 6%. The sequenced sample was CD4+ T cells from PBMCs cultured with HCoV-OC43 spike peptides, obtained before COVID-19 vaccination. As to subset: HCoV-OC43 spike overlapping peptide pool stimulation. This receptor was taken from a human donor who received a COVID-19 vaccine.

As DNA, the CDR3 is TGCGCCAGCACGTTAGCGGGGGATGCCTACAATGAGCAGTTCTTC. Translated, it gives CASTLAGDAYNEQFF. V gene TRBV5-1 combines with J gene TRBJ2-1, with 9 bases identical to TRBD2. Germline V gene sequence: CDR1 SGHRS, CDR2 YFSETQ. The CDR3 extends over 15 amino acids. The trim removed 6 bases at V and 2 bases at J, leaving 6 bases unmatched.